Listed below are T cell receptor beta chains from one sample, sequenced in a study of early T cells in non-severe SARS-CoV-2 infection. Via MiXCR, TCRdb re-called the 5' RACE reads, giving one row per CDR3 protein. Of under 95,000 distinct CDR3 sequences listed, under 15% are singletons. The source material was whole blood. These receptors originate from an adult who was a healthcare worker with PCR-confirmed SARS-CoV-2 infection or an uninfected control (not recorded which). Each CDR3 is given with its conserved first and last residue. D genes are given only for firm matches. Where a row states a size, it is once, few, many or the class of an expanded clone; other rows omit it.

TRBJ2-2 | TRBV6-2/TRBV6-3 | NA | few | CASSYVRPGGGELFF | TGTGCCAGCAGTTACGTGAGGCCAGGAGGCGGGGAGCTGTTTTTT
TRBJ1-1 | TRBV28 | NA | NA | CASSPATLVQNTEAFF | TGTGCCAGCAGTCCCGCCACTTTAGTTCAGAACACTGAAGCTTTCTTT
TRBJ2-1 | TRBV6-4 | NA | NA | CASSETAYNEQFF | TGTGCCAGCAGTGAGACGGCCTACAATGAGCAGTTCTTC
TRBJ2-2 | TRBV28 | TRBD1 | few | CASSSTGAGTGELFF | TGTGCCAGCAGTTCGACAGGGGCGGGCACCGGGGAGCTGTTTTTT
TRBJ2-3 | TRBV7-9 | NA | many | CASAQGTDTQYF | TGTGCCAGCGCCCAGGGCACAGATACGCAGTATTTT
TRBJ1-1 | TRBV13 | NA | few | CASSPTQGYTEAFF | TGTGCCAGCAGCCCAACCCAGGGGTACACTGAAGCTTTCTTT
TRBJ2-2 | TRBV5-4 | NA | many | CASSLLPTGELFF | TGTGCCAGCAGCTTGCTGCCGACCGGGGAGCTGTTTTTT
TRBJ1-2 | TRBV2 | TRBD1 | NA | CASSLQGWTGYTF | TGTGCCAGCAGCCTACAGGGGTGGACTGGCTACACCTTC
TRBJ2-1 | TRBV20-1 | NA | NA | CSASSRQSYNEQFF | TGCAGTGCCTCATCCAGACAGAGCTACAATGAGCAGTTCTTC
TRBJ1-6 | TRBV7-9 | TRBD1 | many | CASSPPGTGESPLHF | TGTGCCAGCAGCCCCCCCGGGACAGGGGAATCACCCCTCCACTTT
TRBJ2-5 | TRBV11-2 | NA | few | CASSPTMETQYF | TGTGCCAGCAGCCCCACTATGGAGACCCAGTACTTC
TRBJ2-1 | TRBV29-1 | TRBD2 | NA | CSVAQTGGRYEQFF | TGCAGCGTTGCTCAAACGGGAGGGCGGTATGAGCAGTTCTTC
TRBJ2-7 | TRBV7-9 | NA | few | CASSPVRGGDEQYF | TGTGCCAGCAGCCCGGTGAGGGGCGGAGACGAGCAGTACTTC
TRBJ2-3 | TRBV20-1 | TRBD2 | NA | CSAIAGDTDTQYF | TGCAGCGCAATAGCGGGAGACACAGATACGCAGTATTTT
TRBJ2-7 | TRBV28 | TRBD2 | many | CASGTGTSGYEQYF | TGTGCCAGCGGGACCGGGACTAGCGGTTACGAGCAGTACTTC
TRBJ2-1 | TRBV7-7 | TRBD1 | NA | CASSLGQPPNEQFF | TGTGCCAGCAGCTTGGGACAGCCACCAAATGAGCAGTTCTTC
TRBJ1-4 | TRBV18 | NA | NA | CASSPPLRATNEKLFF | TGTGCCAGCTCACCACCACTCAGGGCGACTAATGAAAAACTGTTTTTT
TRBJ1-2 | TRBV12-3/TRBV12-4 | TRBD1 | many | CASSPTGLDGYTF | TGTGCCAGCAGCCCGACAGGGCTCGATGGCTACACCTTC
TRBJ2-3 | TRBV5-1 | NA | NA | CASSLNPGPPTDTQYF | TGCGCCAGCAGCCTCAATCCCGGGCCGCCTACAGATACGCAGTATTTT
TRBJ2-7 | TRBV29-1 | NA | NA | CSVEALAEQYF | TGCAGCGTTGAAGCCCTGGCCGAGCAGTACTTC
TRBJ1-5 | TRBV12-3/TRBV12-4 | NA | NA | CASSYDRPQGPQHF | TGTGCCAGCAGCTATGACAGGCCTCAAGGACCCCAGCATTTT
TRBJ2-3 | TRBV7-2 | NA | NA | CASSIVAGMPDTQYF | TGTGCCAGCAGCATCGTAGCCGGGATGCCAGATACGCAGTATTTT
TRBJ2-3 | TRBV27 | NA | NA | CASSPAVGHTDTQYF | TGTGCCAGCAGCCCTGCGGTGGGGCACACAGATACGCAGTATTTT
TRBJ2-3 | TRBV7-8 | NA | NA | CASSLVGLAQDTQYF | TGTGCCAGCAGCTTAGTTGGGCTAGCCCAAGATACGCAGTATTTT
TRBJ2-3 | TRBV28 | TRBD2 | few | CASSPLGLADTQYF | TGTGCCAGCAGTCCCCTCGGACTAGCCGATACGCAGTATTTT
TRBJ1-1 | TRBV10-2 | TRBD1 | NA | CASSDLRGKAFF | TGCGCCAGCAGTGATCTCAGGGGGAAAGCTTTCTTT
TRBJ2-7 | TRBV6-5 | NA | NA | CASSYGAEVTYEQYF | TGTGCCAGCAGTTACGGGGCGGAGGTTACCTACGAGCAGTACTTC
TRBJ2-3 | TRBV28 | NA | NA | CASRGRRADTQYF | TGTGCCAGCAGAGGGAGACGGGCAGATACGCAGTATTTT
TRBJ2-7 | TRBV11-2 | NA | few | CASSHSSYEQYF | TGTGCCAGCAGTCACAGCTCCTACGAGCAGTACTTC
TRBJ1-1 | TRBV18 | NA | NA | CASSLDITGNTEAFF | TGTGCCAGCTCGCTTGATATCACAGGGAACACTGAAGCTTTCTTT
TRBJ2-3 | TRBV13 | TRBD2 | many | CASSSRGGRASDTQYF | TGTGCCAGCAGCTCCCGCGGCGGGAGGGCCTCAGATACGCAGTATTTT
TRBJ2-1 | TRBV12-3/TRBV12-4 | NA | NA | CAMARDFDEQFF | TGTGCGATGGCACGGGACTTCGATGAGCAGTTCTTC
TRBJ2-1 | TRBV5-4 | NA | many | CASSSEGSYNEQFF | TGTGCCAGCAGCTCCGAGGGCAGTTACAATGAGCAGTTCTTC
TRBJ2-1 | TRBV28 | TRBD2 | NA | CASSFSGRANEQFF | TGTGCCAGCAGCTTTAGCGGGAGGGCCAATGAGCAGTTCTTC
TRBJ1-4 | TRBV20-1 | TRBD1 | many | CSAAGPGQKLATNEKLFF | TGCAGTGCCGCTGGTCCGGGACAGAAGCTTGCAACTAATGAAAAACTGTTTTTT
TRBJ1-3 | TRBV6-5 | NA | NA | CASSYSSGGYGNTIYF | TGTGCCAGCAGTTACTCGAGCGGCGGATATGGAAACACCATATATTTT
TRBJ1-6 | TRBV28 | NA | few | CASSPPPRSPLHF | TGTGCCAGCAGTCCCCCCCCGCGATCACCCCTCCACTTT
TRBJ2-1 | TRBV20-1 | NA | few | CSASWLANNEQFF | TGCAGTGCTAGTTGGCTAGCGAACAATGAGCAGTTCTTC
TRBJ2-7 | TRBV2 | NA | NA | CASIPSRRGYEQYF | TGTGCCAGCATTCCTAGCCGGAGAGGGTACGAGCAGTACTTC
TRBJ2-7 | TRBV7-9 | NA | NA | CASSLDRVAYEQYF | TGTGCCAGCAGCTTAGACAGGGTGGCCTACGAGCAGTACTTC
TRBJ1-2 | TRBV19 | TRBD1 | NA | CASSQTLGQGDGYTF | TGTGCCAGTAGCCAAACCCTTGGACAGGGGGATGGCTACACCTTC
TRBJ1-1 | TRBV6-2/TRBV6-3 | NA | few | CASTFRGLDGPMNTEAFF | TGTGCCAGCACCTTTAGGGGCCTGGACGGACCCATGAACACTGAAGCTTTCTTT
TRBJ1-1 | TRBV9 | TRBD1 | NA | CASSALTGGSEAFF | TGTGCCAGCAGCGCACTTACAGGGGGCAGTGAAGCTTTCTTT
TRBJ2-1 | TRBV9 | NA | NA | CASSLSGTRYNEQFF | TGTGCCAGCAGCTTATCCGGGACCCGCTACAATGAGCAGTTCTTC
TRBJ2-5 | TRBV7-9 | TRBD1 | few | CASIHRDSQETQYF | TGTGCCAGCATCCACCGGGACAGCCAAGAGACCCAGTACTTC
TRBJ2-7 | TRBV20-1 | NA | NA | CSAALGANTPYEQYF | TGCAGTGCTGCTCTGGGGGCCAACACACCCTACGAGCAGTACTTC
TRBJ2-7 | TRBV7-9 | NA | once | CASSLTWPPPSEQYF | TGTGCCAGCAGCTTAACCTGGCCCCCACCTTCCGAGCAGTACTTC
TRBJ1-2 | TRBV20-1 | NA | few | CSARTNGGGYTF | TGCAGTGCTAGGACGAACGGAGGCGGCTACACCTTC
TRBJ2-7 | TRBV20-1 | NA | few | CSARVNGPPREQYF | TGCAGTGCTAGAGTGAATGGACCCCCCCGCGAGCAGTACTTC
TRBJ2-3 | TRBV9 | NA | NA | CASSPHGGGHTDTQYF | TGTGCCAGCAGCCCTCACGGAGGGGGACACACAGATACGCAGTATTTT
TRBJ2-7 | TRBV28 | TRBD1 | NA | CASSSLAEGAKQYF | TGTGCCAGCAGTTCCCTCGCCGAGGGGGCAAAGCAGTACTTC
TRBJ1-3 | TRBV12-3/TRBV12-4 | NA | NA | CASSLFASSGNTIYF | TGTGCCAGCAGTTTATTCGCGAGCTCTGGAAACACCATATATTTT